This TCR beta chain came from a study of T-cell memory formation after mild COVID-19. Concerning this clonotype itself: Its specificity is unknown.

TCR alpha and TCR beta cDNA libraries carrying sample barcodes and UMIs were produced by 5'RACE using constant-segment primers. A single record per CDR3 protein comes from TCRdb applying MiXCR to the 5' RACE reads. The sample holds roughly 150,000 distinct CDR3 sequences, about 14% seen once. The CDR3 has 14 residues. Trimming removed 6 bases at V and 3 bases at J, with 14 bases between. Whole-study results and caveats: Memory from before infection featured some responding clones, which suggests cross-reactive memory joined. Mostly located in CM and EM were contracting CD4+ clones, with contracting CD8+ clones located in EMRA.

The sequencing sample was made of PBMCs or a T cell subset sorted from them (not recorded which). The clonotype was recovered from an adult woman who had mild COVID-19 (a few samples of this study predate the infection). Cell type and time point are not known. The chain is built from TRBV12-3 or TRBV12-4 and TRBJ1-1; D call uncertain. The DNA of the CDR3 is TGTGCCAGCAGCTCCTTTTCCTTGGACACTGAAGCTTTCTTT. Residues: CASSSFSLDTEAFF.